Sequencing of this TCR beta chain was carried out in a study of technical replicates of blood from a handful of donors. The assay was immunoSEQ multiplex PCR, and TCRdb's table has in-frame clones only and misses some. This sample has 80,000 or so clones; 95% to 98% occur once, and the top ten carry approximately 0.14%. The CDR3 spans 15 residues. Germline-derived CDR1 and CDR2 are ENHRY and SYGVKD. Trimming removed 0 bases from V and 4 bases from J, with 10 bases in between. The receptor was isolated from a human donor in good health. Sequenced: T cells isolated from PBMCs. V is TRBV10-3 and J is TRBJ1-3; D is undetermined. Here the CDR3 DNA reads TGTGCCATCAGTGAGTCTACAGCCAGGGGAAACACCATATATTTT. Translating gives CAISESTARGNTIYF.